These T cell receptor beta chains were read from a single sample in a study of control samples from healthy donors and cancer patients. Some clones are missing from TCRdb's copy, which holds only in-frame ones; the method was immunoSEQ multiplex PCR. The sample records 91,000 or so clones, approximately 89% being singletons. Material for sequencing was blood. The origin of the receptors is a woman aged 25 to 39 in good health. Both conserved end residues are part of each CDR3. Fields, in order: J gene, clone size, V gene, D gene, CDR3 protein, CDR3 DNA. D genes are given only for firm matches. Size values are once, few and many counts, or a class for expanded clones, and some rows have none.

>TRBJ2-2|few|TRBV5-4|TRBD2
CASSSAGGPSGELFF
TGTGCCAGCAGCTCCGCGGGAGGGCCCTCCGGGGAGCTGTTTTTT
>TRBJ2-7|NA|TRBV2|TRBD1
CASSGRDRPYLYEQYF
TGTGCCAGCAGCGGTCGGGACAGACCCTACCTCTACGAGCAGTACTTC
>TRBJ2-2|NA|TRBV29-1|NA
CSAGVDTGTGELFF
TGCAGCGCCGGAGTGGACACTGGGACCGGGGAGCTGTTTTTT
>TRBJ2-2|NA|TRBV9|TRBD2
CASSPGLAGGTGELFF
TGTGCCAGCAGCCCCGGACTAGCGGGGGGGACCGGGGAGCTGTTTTTT
>TRBJ1-3|NA|TRBV30|NA
CAWSVSNTIYF
TGTGCCTGGAGTGTGTCAAACACCATATATTTT
>TRBJ2-7|NA|TRBV19|TRBD1
CASTPTGTPYEQYF
TGTGCCAGTACCCCGACAGGGACCCCCTACGAGCAGTACTTC
>TRBJ2-7|NA|TRBV18|TRBD1
CASSPRQGVYEQYF
TGTGCCAGCTCACCACGACAGGGGGTCTACGAGCAGTACTTC
>TRBJ2-1|NA|TRBV5-1|TRBD2
CASNGGRGSYNEQFF
TGCGCCAGCAACGGCGGGAGGGGCTCCTACAATGAGCAGTTCTTC
>TRBJ1-2|NA|TRBV12-3/TRBV12-4|NA
CASSFGEVGYTF
TGTGCCAGCAGTTTTGGGGAGGTGGGCTACACCTTC
>TRBJ2-2|once|TRBV19|NA
CASISRVHLTGELFF
TGTGCCAGTATCTCCCGCGTACACCTCACCGGGGAGCTGTTTTTT
>TRBJ1-5|NA|TRBV19|NA
CASSVTKYSNQPQHF
TGTGCCAGTAGTGTGACAAAGTATAGCAATCAGCCCCAGCATTTT
>TRBJ1-1|NA|TRBV20-1|NA
CSASGGTQNTEAFF
TGCAGTGCTAGTGGGGGCACACAGAACACTGAAGCTTTCTTT
>TRBJ2-5|NA|TRBV5-6|NA
CASSLLAEETQYF
TGTGCCAGCAGCTTGTTGGCAGAAGAGACCCAGTACTTC
>TRBJ2-1|NA|TRBV30|NA
CAWSVTLNRIF
TGTGCCTGGAGTGTAACGCTTAATAGGATCTTC
>TRBJ2-3|NA|TRBV19|NA
CASSRSSGDTQYF
TGTGCCAGTAGTCGGAGTAGCGGTGATACGCAGTATTTT
>TRBJ1-4|NA|TRBV6-5|NA
CASSLGEKLFF
TGTGCCAGCAGTCTTGGTGAAAAACTGTTTTTT
>TRBJ2-1|NA|TRBV5-1|TRBD2
CASSPRLAGKNEQFF
TGCGCCAGCAGCCCCCGACTAGCGGGAAAGAATGAGCAGTTCTTC
>TRBJ2-3|NA|TRBV5-6|TRBD1
CASSPDRAADTQYF
TGTGCCAGCAGCCCCGACAGGGCCGCAGATACGCAGTATTTT
>TRBJ2-3|NA|TRBV6-4|TRBD1
CASGPGQGLNFPSTDTQYF
TGTGCCAGCGGCCCGGGACAGGGACTAAATTTTCCTAGCACAGATACGCAGTATTTT
>TRBJ1-1|NA|TRBV30|NA
CAWSPGHMTIEAFF
TGTGCCTGGAGCCCTGGGCACATGACCATTGAAGCTTTCTTT
>TRBJ2-1|few|TRBV6-2/TRBV6-3|NA
CASSKVGETSSYNEQFF
TGTGCCAGCAGTAAAGTGGGAGAAACTAGCTCCTACAATGAGCAGTTCTTC
>TRBJ1-4|NA|TRBV5-1|NA
CASSSSPAGPATNEKLFF
TGCGCCAGCAGCTCCTCCCCGGCAGGGCCCGCAACTAATGAAAAACTGTTTTTT
>TRBJ1-1|NA|TRBV30|NA
CAWSVGGVRGVGFF
TGTGCCTGGAGTGTAGGCGGGGTCAGGGGTGTTGGTTTCTTT
>TRBJ2-7|few|TRBV6-1|NA
CASSEGGGGLIFEQYF
TGTGCCAGCAGTGAAGGAGGGGGAGGGCTTATCTTCGAGCAGTACTTC
>TRBJ1-1|NA|TRBV5-1|TRBD1
CASSYRTGQLMNTEAFF
TGCGCCAGCAGCTACCGGACAGGCCAACTTATGAACACTGAAGCTTTCTTT
>TRBJ1-2|NA|TRBV13|NA
CASSSWAIGTGGGYTF
TGTGCCAGCAGCTCATGGGCTATCGGGACCGGTGGCGGCTACACCTTC
>TRBJ1-3|NA|TRBV5-1|NA
CASSSLGTSGNTIYF
TGCGCCAGCAGCTCTCTTGGGACCTCTGGAAACACCATATATTTT
>TRBJ2-7|NA|TRBV9|NA
CASSVDVARGSIEQYF
TGTGCCAGCAGCGTAGACGTGGCTCGGGGTTCGATCGAGCAGTACTTC
>TRBJ1-1|NA|TRBV6-5|NA
CASSYPGREAFF
TGTGCCAGCAGTTACCCCGGACGTGAAGCTTTCTTT
>TRBJ2-3|NA|TRBV9|NA
CASSVDSFTDTQYF
TGTGCCAGCAGCGTAGATTCCTTCACAGATACGCAGTATTTT
>TRBJ2-2|NA|TRBV24-1|NA
CATSGPRATGELFF
TGTGCCACCAGTGGACCGCGAGCCACCGGGGAGCTGTTTTTT
>TRBJ1-4|NA|TRBV6-6|TRBD1
CASTPGGTGLNEKLFF
TGTGCCAGCACTCCCGGGGGGACAGGGCTTAATGAAAAACTGTTTTTT
>TRBJ2-5|NA|TRBV25-1|NA
CASSGPGTQYF
TGTGCCAGCAGTGGACCGGGGACCCAGTACTTC
>TRBJ2-1|once|TRBV9|NA
CASSVGQGYNEQFF
TGTGCCAGCAGCGTAGGCCAGGGCTACAATGAGCAGTTCTTC
>TRBJ1-1|NA|TRBV12-3/TRBV12-4|NA
CASSLMSEAFF
TGTGCCAGCAGTTTAATGTCTGAAGCTTTCTTT
>TRBJ2-5|NA|TRBV18|TRBD1
CASSLDRGHQETQYF
TGTGCCAGCTCGCTCGACAGGGGGCACCAAGAGACCCAGTACTTC